This is a list of T cell receptor beta chains from one sample in a study of memory B cells and T cells in multiple sclerosis. This table comes from immunoSEQ multiplex PCR, and its TCRdb copy is limited to in-frame clones, with some not included. The sample holds 10,000 to 15,000 clones; 70% to 90% are singletons and the top ten take roughly 2.8%. The antigens for these receptors are not known. What was sequenced was PBMCs from blood kept in culture. The receptors originated from a human donor with multiple sclerosis. Both conserved end residues are part of each CDR3. Each record gives: V gene, J gene, CDR3 length, clone size, D gene, CDR3 DNA, CDR3 protein. The D gene is left open where the match is weak. Expanded clones get a size class; other rows say once, few or many, or leave the size out.

>TRBV27|TRBJ2-5|16|NA|TRBD2
TGTGCCAGCAAGGACCTAGCGGGCAACATCCAAGAGACCCAGTACTTC
CASKDLAGNIQETQYF
>TRBV13|TRBJ1-1|15|NA|NA
TGTGCCAGCAGCCCACGGGACACAGGGAACACTGAAGCTTTCTTT
CASSPRDTGNTEAFF
>TRBV18|TRBJ2-7|13|NA|NA
TGTGCCAGCTCGAGTCTCGGCTCCTACGAGCAGTACTTC
CASSSLGSYEQYF
>TRBV7-2|TRBJ2-1|19|NA|TRBD2
TGTGCCAGCAGCACCCGGACTAGCGGACGATCCCTCCTCTACAATGAGCAGTTCTTC
CASSTRTSGRSLLYNEQFF
>TRBV30|TRBJ1-4|15|NA|NA
TGTGCCTGGAAGGCGGGGAGGGGACCTAATGAAAAACTGTTTTTT
CAWKAGRGPNEKLFF
>TRBV10-1|TRBJ1-1|13|NA|TRBD1
TGCGCCAGCAGTGAGGACAGGGCCACTGAAGCTTTCTTT
CASSEDRATEAFF
>TRBV29-1|TRBJ2-1|13|NA|TRBD2
TGCAGTGCGACTAGCAGAAGCTACAATGAGCAGTTCTTC
CSATSRSYNEQFF
>TRBV4-1|TRBJ2-1|16|NA|NA
TGCGCCAGCAGCCAAGTGTCCTCCTTTCGTGTGAATGAGCAGTTCTTC
CASSQVSSFRVNEQFF
>TRBV4-2|TRBJ2-1|17|NA|TRBD2
TGTGCCAGCAGCCAAGATTCTAGCGGGGGGAGGTACAATGAGCAGTTCTTC
CASSQDSSGGRYNEQFF
>TRBV5-1|TRBJ2-1|13|NA|TRBD1
TGCGCCAGCAGCTGGGGACAGGGGACTGAGCAGTTCTTC
CASSWGQGTEQFF
>TRBV28|TRBJ1-5|13|NA|NA
TGTGCCAGCAGGGGCAGCCGAAGGGAGCCCCAGCATTTT
CASRGSRREPQHF
>TRBV27|TRBJ1-5|16|few|NA
TGTGCCAGCAGTCCCCCGTACCTCAGCTTGAATCAGCCCCAGCATTTT
CASSPPYLSLNQPQHF
>TRBV29-1|TRBJ1-1|11|NA|NA
TGCAGCGTTGAAGGCTTCGGTGAAGCTTTCTTT
CSVEGFGEAFF
>TRBV4-1|TRBJ2-2|14|NA|NA
TGCGCCAGCAGCCAAGACAGGGTGGACGGGGAGCTGTTTTTT
CASSQDRVDGELFF
>TRBV5-1|TRBJ2-7|15|NA|TRBD2
TGCGCCAGCAGCTTTTCGGCGGGAGTAGGTGGCGAGCAGTACTTC
CASSFSAGVGGEQYF
>TRBV6-5|TRBJ2-5|14|few|NA
TGTGCCAGCCAAACTTGGGACAACCAAGAGACCCAGTACTTC
CASQTWDNQETQYF
>TRBV4-1|TRBJ2-1|20|NA|TRBD2
TGCGCCAGCAGCCAAGGTCCGGGACTAGCGGGAGGAAGGTCCTACAATGAGCAGTTCTTC
CASSQGPGLAGGRSYNEQFF
>TRBV9|TRBJ2-2|15|NA|NA
TGTGCCAGCAGCCTTGGACAGACGAACACCGGGGAGCTGTTTTTT
CASSLGQTNTGELFF
>TRBV9|TRBJ2-2|18|NA|NA
TGTGCCAGCAGCTCACATGACCTTCGGACAGAGAACACCGGGGAGCTGTTTTTT
CASSSHDLRTENTGELFF
>TRBV27|TRBJ2-7|13|few|NA
TGTGCCAGCAGCTTGACAGCGTCCTACGAGCAGTACTTC
CASSLTASYEQYF
>TRBV4-1|TRBJ2-7|13|NA|NA
TGCGCCAGCAGCGCCCCGGGGGCCTACGAGCAGTACTTC
CASSAPGAYEQYF
>TRBV9|TRBJ2-1|14|NA|NA
TGTGCCAGCAGCGTAGACGGGTCGAACGATGAGCAGTTCTTC
CASSVDGSNDEQFF
>TRBV2|TRBJ1-5|15|few|TRBD1
TGTGCCAGCAGTGAGGGACAGGTCCCCGGTCAGCCCCAGCATTTT
CASSEGQVPGQPQHF
>TRBV18|TRBJ1-1|12|NA|NA
TGTGCCAGCTCACTCTCGAACACTGAAGCTTTCTTT
CASSLSNTEAFF
>TRBV7-7|TRBJ1-6|13|NA|NA
TGTGCCAGCAGCTTAGACAGTGATTCACCCCTCCACTTT
CASSLDSDSPLHF